The clone carrying this T cell receptor (beta chain) was seen once. Its specificity is not known. The germline CDR1 and CDR2 sequences are MDHEN and SYDVKM. This CDR3 has 14 amino acids. Trimming took 3 bases from V and 0 from J, leaving 9 bases between them. This record comes from a study of T cells in localized non-small cell lung cancer. Whole-study results and caveats: Maximal T cell clonality occurred in uninvolved adjacent lung, with tumor ranking below it. The appearance of a median roughly 53 of the top 100 tumor clones was seen in adjacent lung.

Sequenced by immunoSEQ multiplex PCR; TCRdb stores in-frame clones only, minus some. The sample lists some 37,000 clones, approximately 86% seen once, with approximately 3.5% in the top ten. This TCR derives from a man between 18 and 49 years old with stage I lung adenocarcinoma. The material sequenced was peripheral blood, taken before any cancer treatment. The J gene is TRBJ2-7, the V gene TRBV28; D unresolved. The CDR3 DNA is TGTGCCAGCAGTTTGCCCCTCGCCTCCTACGAGCAGTACTTC. The encoded protein is CASSLPLASYEQYF.